This T cell receptor beta chain came from a study of Graves' ophthalmopathy and Graves' hyperthyroidism. The study, taken as a whole, reports: Most thyroid-expanded clonotypes exceeding 0.001 frequency were also found in blood.

The V and J ends lost 6 bases and 2 bases respectively, with 14 bases between them. The CDR3 covers 14 residues. Per germline, CDR1 MNHEY and CDR2 SVGAGI. This clonotype has ten or more counts. Its antigen remains unidentified. Investigators amplified TCR beta CDR3 regions from RNA transcripts. After a first-round RT-PCR with HTBI primers, a second-round multiplex PCR was run. TCRdb passed the multiplex PCR reads through MiXCR, listing each CDR3 protein once. The sample shows about 1.2 million distinct CDR3 sequences, 35% to 40% of them seen only once. This receptor was taken from an adult man with Graves' hyperthyroidism. The chain carries TRBV6-5 and TRBJ2-7; TRBD1 or TRBD2 may be the D gene (6 bases each). Sequences were obtained from peripheral blood or thyroid tissue (not recorded which). The CDR3 DNA sequence: TGTGCCAGCAGCCTCAAAGGGGGGCCCTACGAGCAGTACTTC. Encoded protein: CASSLKGGPYEQYF.